This TCR beta chain was obtained from a study of blood T cell repertoires in COVID-19. Study-level information: Whether acute or convalescent, the COVID-19 samples came from the United States, Italy and Spain. The analysed material was cDNA or gDNA that came from T cells, B-cell-depleted T cells, or PBMCs.

The length of the CDR3 is 15 residues. Germline V lookup: CDR1 LNHDA, CDR2 SQIVND (reference sequence). Between the trimmed V and J ends, which lost 6 bases and 2 bases, there was a span of 16 bases. Many counts were recorded for this clone. Authors' processing steps: It was from reference gene primer amplification that nucleated cell counts were estimated. The protocol was immunoSEQ multiplex PCR, while the TCRdb copy is restricted to in-frame clones and leaves out a portion. D and trimming were read from the DNA, whereas the V and J calls and clone size are those reported in that table. This table holds about 250,000 clones, 80% to 90% found once.

The sequence derives from a middle-aged woman who had recovered from COVID-19. The chain uses TRBV19 and TRBJ1-2; tentative D call: TRBD1 (6 bases). The sequenced material came from peripheral blood. CDR3 DNA sequence: TGTGCCAGTAGCGAATCCGGGACATTCAACTATGGCTACACCTTC. Its translation: CASSESGTFNYGYTF.